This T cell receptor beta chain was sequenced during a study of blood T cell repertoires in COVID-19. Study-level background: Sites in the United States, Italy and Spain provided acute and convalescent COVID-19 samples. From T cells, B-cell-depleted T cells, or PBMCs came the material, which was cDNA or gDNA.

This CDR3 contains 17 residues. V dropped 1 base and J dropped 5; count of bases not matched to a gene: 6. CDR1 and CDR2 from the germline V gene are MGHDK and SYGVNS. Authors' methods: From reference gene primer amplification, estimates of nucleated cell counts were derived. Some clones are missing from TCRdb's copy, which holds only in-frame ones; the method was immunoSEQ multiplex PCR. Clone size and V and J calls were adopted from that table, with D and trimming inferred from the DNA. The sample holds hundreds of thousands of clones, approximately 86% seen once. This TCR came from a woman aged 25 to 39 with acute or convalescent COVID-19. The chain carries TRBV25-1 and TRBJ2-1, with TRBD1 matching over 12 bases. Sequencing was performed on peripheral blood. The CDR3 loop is CASSEFKGQGAHNEQFF. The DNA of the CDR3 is TGTGCCAGCAGTGAATTCAAGGGACAGGGGGCACACAATGAGCAGTTCTTC.